One and the same sample provided the 28 T cell receptor beta chains below, sequenced in a study of B cell selection in AIRE deficiency. The data were produced by immunoSEQ multiplex PCR, yet TCRdb's version contains in-frame clones alone and is incomplete. This table has approximately 25,000 clones, roughly 95% appearing once. Conventional CD4 T cells were sorted as CD4+CD127+ cells. The sequenced sample was CD4+CD127+ conventional T cells sorted from PBMCs. Receptor source: a human donor in good health.

The CDR3 sequence: CASSLGGEANYGYTF. DNA for the CDR3: TGTGCCAGCAGCTTAGGGGGTGAAGCTAACTATGGCTACACCTTC. The chain is built from TRBV11-1 and TRBJ1-2; D is unresolved. The CDR3 contains 15 residues. Germline loops: CDR1 SGHAT, CDR2 FQDESV (reference sequence). V gave up 1 base and J gave up 0 bases, with 9 bases separating them. The entire variable domain, with the rest obtained from reference TRBV11-1 and TRBJ1-2, is as follows: EAEVAQSPRYKITEKSQAVAFWCDPISGHATLYWYRQILGQGPELLVQFQDESVVDDSQLPKDRFSAERLKGVDSTLKIQPAELGDSAMYLCASSLGGEANYGYTFGSGTRLTVV.

As concerns this clone: A junction boundary mismatches the germline segment, possibly from a read error. The V gene is TRBV10-3, the J gene TRBJ2-3; no clear D. The CDR3 sequence is 14 residues long. CDR1 ENHRY and CDR2 SYGVKD come from the germline V gene. The CDR3 DNA reads as TGTGCCATCAGTGAGTCTTTTGAGGACCACCGACGGCATTTT. Translation gives CAISESFEDHRRHF.

The V gene is TRBV30, the J gene TRBJ1-2, with D uncertain. The germline gives CDR1 GTSNPN, CDR2 SVGIG (reference sequence). This CDR3 has 14 amino acids. Trimming stripped 3 bases from V and 4 bases from J, with 15 bases between. In nucleotides, the CDR3 is TGTGCCTGGAGCACGACGCCGGTCGGCTATGGCTACACCTTC. Its translation is CAWSTTPVGYGYTF.

This clone was counted a few times. The chain combines TRBV25-1 with TRBJ1-1, with D possibly being TRBD1 (6 bases). Trimming removed 4 bases at V and 7 bases at J, with 13 bases between. Germline loops: CDR1 MGHDK, CDR2 SYGVNS. The CDR3 spans 13 residues. CDR3 protein: CASSAQRGGEAFF. In DNA, the CDR3 is TGTGCCAGCAGTGCCCAAAGGGGGGGTGAAGCTTTCTTT.

The rearrangement joins TRBV9 to TRBJ1-2; D is undetermined. Trimming removed 0 bases at V and 7 bases at J, with 7 bases between. CDR1 SGDLS and CDR2 YYNGEE come from the germline V gene. The CDR3 is 12 residues long. CDR3 amino acids: CASSVAKGGYTF. The CDR3, as DNA: TGTGCCAGCAGCGTAGCAAAAGGTGGCTACACCTTC. The entire variable domain, with the rest obtained from reference TRBV9 and TRBJ1-2, is as follows: DSGVTQTPKHLITATGQRVTLRCSPRSGDLSVYWYQQSLDQGLQFLIQYYNGEERAKGNILERFSAQQFPDLHSELNLSSLELGDSALYFCASSVAKGGYTFGSGTRLTVV.

This sequence joins TRBV21-1 and TRBJ2-7; TRBD1 was called by the table and not checked on the DNA. TRBV21-1 is deemed a pseudogene. This CDR3 region has 15 residues. This chain's CDR3 is CASSKASAGDLKQYF. The CDR3 nucleotides are TGTGCCAGCAGCAAAGCGTCGGCAGGGGATCTCAAGCAGTACTTC.

Notes on this clone: A junction boundary mismatches the germline segment, possibly from a read error. The V gene is TRBV29-1, the J gene TRBJ2-2; 8 bases align to TRBD2. Germline CDR1 and CDR2: SQVTM and ANQGSEA. This CDR3 is built from 14 residues. CDR3 in DNA: TGCGGGGTTACTAGCGGATCGAACACCGTGGAGCTGTTTTTT. Protein product: CGVTSGSNTVELFF.

The chain links TRBV5-1 to TRBJ2-5, with 9 bases identical to TRBD2. The CDR3 is 14 residues long. After removal of 5 bases from V and 3 bases from J, the junction contained 5 bases not matched to a gene. Germline V gene data show CDR1 as SGHRS and CDR2 as YFSETQ. The CDR3 nucleotides read TGCGCCAGCAGTCCCCTAGCGGGGAAAGAGACCCAGTACTTC. Translation gives CASSPLAGKETQYF. Based on the CDR3 plus reference TRBV5-1 and TRBJ2-5, the full variable domain is KAGVTQTPRYLIKTRGQQVTLSCSPISGHRSVSWYQQTPGQGLQFLFEYFSETQRNKGNFPGRFSGRQFSNSRSEMNVSTLELGDSALYLCASSPLAGKETQYFGPGTRLLVL.

As for this clone: The junction and the germline gene differ at one end; a read error may be behind it. The chain links TRBV6-1 to TRBJ1-6, with D possibly matching TRBD1 (6 bases). The germline V gene encodes CDR1 MNHNS and CDR2 SASEGT. The CDR3 is made up of 14 amino acids. The CDR3 region has the DNA TGTGCCAGCAGGGAAGGGGGGCGTAATTCACCCCTCCACTTT. Its protein is CASREGGRNSPLHF.

The chain combines TRBV10-3 with TRBJ2-1, with 9 bases fitting TRBD1. Germline V gene lookup returns CDR1 ENHRY and CDR2 SYGVKD. The V and J ends lost 2 bases and 15 bases, in that order; junction bases with no gene match: 8. CDR3 length equals 13 residues. The CDR3 bases are TGTGCCATCAGTGAGGGTAAGGGACAGGGTACGTTCTTC. Its protein product is CAISEGKGQGTFF.

The chain recombines TRBV5-4 with TRBJ2-1; 8 nucleotides line up with TRBD2. CDR3 size: 17 residues. V gave up 4 bases and J gave up 4 bases; unmatched junction bases: 13. Germline values: CDR1 SGHNT, CDR2 YYREEE (reference sequence). The CDR3 spells CASSGRTGGALYNEQFF. The CDR3 DNA follows: TGTGCCAGCAGCGGAAGAACGGGGGGGGCCCTTTACAATGAGCAGTTCTTC.

The rearrangement links TRBV10-3 to TRBJ2-4; 9 bases align to TRBD1. The V segment lost 8 bases and the J segment 1 base; nucleotides outside the gene matches: 12. This CDR3 has 17 amino acids. Germline CDR1 is ENHRY and CDR2 is SYGVKD. The CDR3 coding sequence is TGTGCCATCGGGACAGGGAGAAGGTCCTCGGCCAAAAACATTCAGTACTTC. Amino acids: CAIGTGRRSSAKNIQYF.

The J gene is TRBJ2-3, the V gene TRBV7-8; possible D gene TRBD2, 6 bases. Trimming took off 5 bases at V and 2 bases at J, with 14 bases between the two ends. This CDR3 comprises 15 residues. Germline V CDR1 and CDR2: SGHVS, FQNEAQ. DNA for the CDR3: TGTGCCAGCAGCCGTATCGGCGGGATCACAGATACGCAGTATTTT. Translated: CASSRIGGITDTQYF.

The genes are TRBV5-4 and TRBJ2-1; the match to TRBD2 covers 11 bases. The germline V gene encodes CDR1 SGHNT and CDR2 YYREEE (reference sequence). The length of the CDR3 is 15 residues. V was clipped by 4 bases and J by 12 bases; unmatched bases: 12. CDR3 region: CASSPRTSGRPGQFF. The CDR3 DNA sequence: TGTGCCAGCAGCCCACGGACTAGCGGGCGACCCGGGCAGTTCTTC.

V usage is TRBV11-2 and J usage is TRBJ1-2; no definite D call. Trimming cost V 7 bases and J 4 bases, with 16 bases left between them. The CDR3 consists of 14 residues. CDR1 is SGHAT and CDR2 is FQNNGV in the germline V gene. The chain's CDR3 is CASTSGPYSYGYTF. The CDR3 DNA reads TGTGCCAGCACTTCCGGACCCTATTCCTATGGCTACACCTTC.

The chain combines TRBV6-1 with TRBJ2-3; no firm D call. The germline V gene encodes CDR1 MNHNS and CDR2 SASEGT. Trimming took 10 bases from V and 0 from J, leaving 5 bases between them. The CDR3 consists of 11 residues. The CDR3, as DNA: TGTGCCAACCATAGCACAGATACGCAGTATTTT. This sequence encodes CANHSTDTQYF.

The chain uses TRBV19 and TRBJ1-2, with TRBD1 identical over 7 bases. The germline CDR1 and CDR2 sequences are LNHDA and SQIVND (reference sequence). Unmatched junction bases numbered 9, after V lost 6 bases and J lost 2 bases. The CDR3 covers 15 residues. The CDR3 protein is CASSLRRQGNYGYTF. The DNA of the CDR3 is TGTGCCAGTAGCCTAAGGAGACAGGGAAACTATGGCTACACCTTC.

J is TRBJ1-2 and V is TRBV7-9, with 7 bases that match TRBD1. CDR3 length equals 15 residues. The germline gives CDR1 SEHNR, CDR2 FQNEAQ (reference sequence). The J segment lost 5 bases and the V segment lost 7 bases, leaving 13 bases of the junction unmatched. The CDR3 coding sequence is TGTGCCAGCACCTCCCCCGGGGGGGACAGTTATGGCTACACCTTC. This codes for CASTSPGGDSYGYTF.

The rearrangement links TRBV30 to TRBJ1-4; TRBD1 might be the D (5 bases). Trimming pared 2 bases from V and 4 bases from J, leaving 17 bases between. This CDR3 spans 16 amino acids. The germline V gene has CDR1 GTSNPN and CDR2 SVGIG (reference sequence). CDR3 bases: TGTGCCTGGAGTAAACCAGGGTTCCCGGGTAATGAAAAACTGTTTTTT. Amino acid sequence: CAWSKPGFPGNEKLFF.

This chain uses TRBV4-1 with TRBJ1-1; 8 bases align to TRBD1. Germline V lookup: CDR1 MGHRA, CDR2 YSYEKL. V shed 0 bases, J shed 5 bases, and the junction held 11 bases outside the gene matches. The CDR3 is made up of 17 amino acids. DNA of the CDR3: TGCGCCAGCAGCCAAGACCCCCTGACAGGGGTGGGTACTGAAGCTTTCTTT. Translating it yields CASSQDPLTGVGTEAFF.

The chain carries TRBV27 and TRBJ2-2, with 14 nucleotides matching TRBD2. The CDR3 covers 17 residues. CDR1 and CDR2 from the germline V gene are MNHEY and SMNVEV (reference sequence). V lost 6 bases and J lost 3; bases outside the gene matches: 6. The CDR3: CASRRLAGGWDTGELFF. CDR3 sequence (DNA): TGTGCCAGCAGGCGACTAGCGGGAGGGTGGGACACCGGGGAGCTGTTTTTT.

This clone was recorded only once. The chain employs TRBV5-1 and TRBJ1-3, with a weak D call TRBD1 (5 bases). The germline V gene encodes CDR1 SGHRS and CDR2 YFSETQ. With 3 bases removed from V and 0 bases from J, the gap between germline ends came to 10 bases. This CDR3 spans 15 amino acids. CDR3 region: CASSWGTGSGNTIYF. CDR3 nucleotide sequence: TGCGCCAGCAGCTGGGGGACGGGCTCTGGAAACACCATATATTTT.

This sequence joins TRBV6-1 and TRBJ2-1; a possible D gene is TRBD2 (7 bases). V lost 2 bases and J 2 bases, leaving 19 bases between the germline ends. Germline CDR1 reads MNHNS; CDR2 reads SASEGT. There are 18 residues in the CDR3. This CDR3 reads CASSERGGIYGTYNEQFF. CDR3 in DNA: TGTGCCAGCAGTGAAAGGGGGGGCATTTATGGGACCTACAATGAGCAGTTCTTC.

V gene TRBV28 combines with J gene TRBJ1-1, with D maybe TRBD1 (5 bases). V was shortened by 7 bases and J by 8 bases, with 14 bases between the two germline ends. Germline V gene lookup returns CDR1 MDHEN and CDR2 SYDVKM. This CDR3 is built from 12 residues. Written as DNA, the CDR3 is TGTGCCAGCACGGGGGGGACCTCGGAAGCTTTCTTT. Translating it yields CASTGGTSEAFF. The complete variable domain, with remaining parts taken from reference TRBV28 and TRBJ1-1, reads DVKVTQSSRYLVKRTGEKVFLECVQDMDHENMFWYRQDPGLGLRLIYFSYDVKMKEKGDIPEGYSVSREKKERFSLILESASTNQTSMYLCASTGGTSEAFFGQGTRLTVV.

The chain employs TRBV5-1 and TRBJ2-3; D unclear. Trimming removed 3 bases at V and 0 bases at J, with 5 bases between. The germline V gene encodes CDR1 SGHRS and CDR2 YFSETQ. The CDR3 spans 13 residues. In DNA, the CDR3 is TGCGCCAGCAGCTCGGCTAGCACAGATACGCAGTATTTT. Protein: CASSSASTDTQYF.

This chain connects TRBV6-1 to TRBJ2-3, with 9 bases aligning to TRBD2. CDR3 length equals 21 residues. Germline lookup yields CDR1 MNHNS and CDR2 SASEGT. Trimming cost V 2 bases and J 0 bases; bases outside gene matches: 18. CDR3 nucleotides: TGTGCCAGCAGTGAACCTCCGGGAGGTGGGATTAGCGGGGGTAGCACAGATACGCAGTATTTT. It is translated as CASSEPPGGGISGGSTDTQYF.

This chain uses TRBV5-1 with TRBJ1-1; D not resolved. Germline V gene lookup returns CDR1 SGHRS and CDR2 YFSETQ. V lost 0 bases to trimming and J lost 7 bases, with 10 bases between them. The CDR3 has 13 residues. In DNA, the CDR3 is TGCGCCAGCAGCTTGGTGGGTTTGGGTGAAGCTTTCTTT. It translates to CASSLVGLGEAFF.

The chain joins TRBV6-5 to TRBJ2-7; 8 nucleotides match TRBD2. This CDR3 comprises 13 residues. V shed 7 bases and J 3 bases; nucleotides not matched to a gene: 5. Germline values: CDR1 MNHEY, CDR2 SVGAGI. The CDR3 region has the DNA TGTGCCAGCATAGGGCTAGCGGGCTACGAGCAGTACTTC. Its translation: CASIGLAGYEQYF.